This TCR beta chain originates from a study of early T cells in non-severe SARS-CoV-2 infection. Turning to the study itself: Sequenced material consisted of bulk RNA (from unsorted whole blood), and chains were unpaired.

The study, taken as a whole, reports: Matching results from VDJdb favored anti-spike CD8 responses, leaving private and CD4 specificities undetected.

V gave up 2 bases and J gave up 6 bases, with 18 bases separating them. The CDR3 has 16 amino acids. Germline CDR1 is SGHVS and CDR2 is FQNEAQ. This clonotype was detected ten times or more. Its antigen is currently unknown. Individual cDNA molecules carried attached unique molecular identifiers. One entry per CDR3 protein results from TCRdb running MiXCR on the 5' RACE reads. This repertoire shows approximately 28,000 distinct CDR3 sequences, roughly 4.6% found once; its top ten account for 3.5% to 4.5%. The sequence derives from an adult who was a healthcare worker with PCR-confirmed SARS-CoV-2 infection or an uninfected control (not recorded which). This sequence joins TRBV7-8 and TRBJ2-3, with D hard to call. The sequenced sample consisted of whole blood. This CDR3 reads CASSLHGGRKLDTQYF. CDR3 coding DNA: TGTGCCAGCAGCTTACATGGTGGGCGCAAGTTGGATACGCAGTATTTT.